This T cell receptor (beta chain) appears in the sequencing data of a study of regulatory T cells in long-lasting Graves disease. Study-wide results and limits: Relative to newly diagnosed Graves' patients, persistent ones had lower TCR diversity.

Germline loops: CDR1 DFQATT, CDR2 SNEGSKA (reference sequence). This CDR3 comprises 11 residues. V was cut by 6 bases and J by 8 bases, with 13 bases left in between. Time point here: persistent/refractory GD, antithyroid drugs over 5 years with positive TRAb. The TCR library was made from RNA extracted from PBMCs. Roughly 10 milliliters of peripheral blood went into EDTA tubes. Details on this clonotype: Its antigen is not known. A much bigger clone sits one base away, suggesting this may be a read error.

The authors built TCR beta libraries using iRepertoire HTBI primers and Arm-PCR of CDR3 regions. TCRdb redid the calling of the multiplex PCR reads with MiXCR, one entry per CDR3 protein. The sample has roughly 400,000 distinct CDR3 sequences, over 20% seen once. The chain has TRBV20-1 and TRBJ1-1, with D hard to call. This TCR was recovered from a female donor with Graves disease. Source: peripheral blood mononuclear cells (PBMCs), taken when the disease was refractory, from a patient treated with antithyroid drugs. CDR3 region: CSAIGRSEAFF. CDR3 coding DNA: TGCAGTGCGATAGGACGATCAGAAGCTTTCTTT.